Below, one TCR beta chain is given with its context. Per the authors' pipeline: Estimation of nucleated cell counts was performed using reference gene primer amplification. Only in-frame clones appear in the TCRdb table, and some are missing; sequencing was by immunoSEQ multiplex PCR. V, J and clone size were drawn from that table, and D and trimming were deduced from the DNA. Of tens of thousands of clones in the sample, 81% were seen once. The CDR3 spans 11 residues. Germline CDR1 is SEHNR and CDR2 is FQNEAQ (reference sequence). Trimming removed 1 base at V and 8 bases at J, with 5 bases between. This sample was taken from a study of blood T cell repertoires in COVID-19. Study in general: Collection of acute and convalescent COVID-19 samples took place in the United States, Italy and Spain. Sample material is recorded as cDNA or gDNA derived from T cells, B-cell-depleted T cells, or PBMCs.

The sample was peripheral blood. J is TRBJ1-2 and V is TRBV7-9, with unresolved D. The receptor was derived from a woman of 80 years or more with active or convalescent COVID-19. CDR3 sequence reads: CASSLVEGYTF. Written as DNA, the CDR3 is TGTGCCAGCAGCTTAGTTGAGGGCTACACCTTC.